This T cell receptor (beta chain) was sequenced for a study of T-cell memory formation after mild COVID-19. Study-wide background: Largely, the TCR clusters proved donor specific. Study-level points and caveats: For second-wave clones that peaked at day 37, SARS-CoV-2 specificity went unverified. Pre-infection memory held some responding clones, suggesting pre-existing cross-reactive T cells responded.

This clonotype was counted at least ten times. What it binds is not known. TCRdb re-called the 5' RACE reads through MiXCR, storing one row per CDR3 protein. The sample carries approximately 16,000 distinct CDR3 sequences, around 25% recorded once. Germline V gene data show CDR1 as MNHEY and CDR2 as SMNVEV (reference sequence). The CDR3 contains 14 residues. Trimming removed 3 bases from V and 2 bases from J, with 11 bases in between. The chain links TRBV27 to TRBJ2-7, with a possible D match to TRBD1 (5 bases). Material for sequencing was PBMCs or a T cell subset sorted from them (not recorded which). This receptor was identified in a man aged 18-30 years who had mild COVID-19 (a few samples of this study predate the infection). Cell type and time point are not known. Here the CDR3 reads CASSFQGFAYEQYF. DNA for the CDR3: TGTGCCAGCAGTTTCCAGGGATTCGCCTACGAGCAGTACTTC.